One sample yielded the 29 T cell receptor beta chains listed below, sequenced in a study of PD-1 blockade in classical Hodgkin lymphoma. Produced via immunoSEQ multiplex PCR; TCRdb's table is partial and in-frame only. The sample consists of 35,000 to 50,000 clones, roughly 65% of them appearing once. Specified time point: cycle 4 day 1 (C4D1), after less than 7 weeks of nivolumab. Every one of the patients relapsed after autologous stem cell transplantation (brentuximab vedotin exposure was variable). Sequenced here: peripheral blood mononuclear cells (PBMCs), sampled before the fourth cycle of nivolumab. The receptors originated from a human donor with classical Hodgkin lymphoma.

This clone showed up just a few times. CDR3 region: CASSWRLAEDTQYF. DNA of the CDR3: TGTGCCAGCAGCTGGCGCCTGGCGGAAGATACGCAGTATTTT. The rearrangement joins TRBV11-2 to TRBJ2-3; unclear D gene. V gave up 4 bases and J gave up 5 bases, with 13 bases separating them. The V gene's germline CDR1 is SGHAT and CDR2 FQNNGV. The length of the CDR3 is 14 residues.

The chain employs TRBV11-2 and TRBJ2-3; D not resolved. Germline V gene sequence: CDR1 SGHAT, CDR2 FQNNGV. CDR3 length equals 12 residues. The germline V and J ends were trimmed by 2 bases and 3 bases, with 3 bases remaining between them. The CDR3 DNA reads TGTGCCAGCAGCTTAAGGACAGATACGCAGTATTTT. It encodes CASSLRTDTQYF.

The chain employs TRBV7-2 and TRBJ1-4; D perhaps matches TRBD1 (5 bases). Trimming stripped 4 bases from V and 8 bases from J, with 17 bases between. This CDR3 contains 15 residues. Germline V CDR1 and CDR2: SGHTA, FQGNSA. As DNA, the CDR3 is TGTGCCAGCAGCTCTAGCGGGGGAGGGAGGGAAAAACTGTTTTTT. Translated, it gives CASSSSGGGREKLFF.

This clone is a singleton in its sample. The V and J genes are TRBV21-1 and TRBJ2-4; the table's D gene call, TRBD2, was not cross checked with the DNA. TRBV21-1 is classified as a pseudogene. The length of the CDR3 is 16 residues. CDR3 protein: CASSKVATLGKNIQYF. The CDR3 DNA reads TGTGCCAGCAGCAAAGTCGCGACTCTAGGCAAAAACATTCAGTACTTC.

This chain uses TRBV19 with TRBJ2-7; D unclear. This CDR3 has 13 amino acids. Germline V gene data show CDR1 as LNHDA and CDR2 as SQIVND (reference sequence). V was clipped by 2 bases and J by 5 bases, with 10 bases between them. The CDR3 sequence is CASSILGGNEQYF. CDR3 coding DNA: TGTGCCAGTAGTATACTGGGCGGAAACGAGCAGTACTTC.

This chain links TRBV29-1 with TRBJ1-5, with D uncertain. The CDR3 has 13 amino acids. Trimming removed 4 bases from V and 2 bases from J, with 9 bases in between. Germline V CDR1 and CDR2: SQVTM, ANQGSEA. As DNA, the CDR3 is TGCAGCGTTGCTGAGGAGGGCAATCAGCCCCAGCATTTT. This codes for CSVAEEGNQPQHF. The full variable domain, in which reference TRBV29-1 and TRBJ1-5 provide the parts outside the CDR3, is SAVISQKPSRDICQRGTSLTIQCQVDSQVTMMFWYRQQPGQSLTLIATANQGSEATYESGFVIDKFPISRPNLTFSTLTVSNMSPEDSSIYLCSVAEEGNQPQHFGDGTRLSIL.

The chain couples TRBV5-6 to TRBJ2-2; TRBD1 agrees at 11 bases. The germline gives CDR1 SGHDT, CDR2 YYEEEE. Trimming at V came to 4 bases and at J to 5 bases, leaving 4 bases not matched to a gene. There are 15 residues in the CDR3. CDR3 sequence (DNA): TGTGCCAGCAGCGCGGGACAGGGGGGTACCGGGGAGCTGTTTTTT. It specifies CASSAGQGGTGELFF.

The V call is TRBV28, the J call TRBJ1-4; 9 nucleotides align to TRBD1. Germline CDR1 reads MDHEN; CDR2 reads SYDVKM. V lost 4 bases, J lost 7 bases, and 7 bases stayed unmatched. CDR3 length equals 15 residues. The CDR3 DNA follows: TGTGCCAGCAGTTCGCCGACAGGGGGAAGTGAAAAACTGTTTTTT. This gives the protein CASSSPTGGSEKLFF.

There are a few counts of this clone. CDR3: CASSVAAGTSNTQYF. For the CDR3, the DNA is TGTGCCAGCAGCGTAGCGGCAGGAACTTCGAATACGCAGTATTTT. V is TRBV9 and J is TRBJ2-3; D is undetermined. Looked up from germline, CDR1 is SGDLS and CDR2 is YYNGEE. The CDR3 runs 15 residues. V gave up 0 bases and J gave up 7 bases, with 15 bases separating them.

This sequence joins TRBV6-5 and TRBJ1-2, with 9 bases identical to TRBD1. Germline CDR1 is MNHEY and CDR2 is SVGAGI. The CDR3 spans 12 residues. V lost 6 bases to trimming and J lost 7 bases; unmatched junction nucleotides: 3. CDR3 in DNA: TGTGCCAGCAGCGGACAGGGGTCTGGCTACACCTTC. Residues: CASSGQGSGYTF.

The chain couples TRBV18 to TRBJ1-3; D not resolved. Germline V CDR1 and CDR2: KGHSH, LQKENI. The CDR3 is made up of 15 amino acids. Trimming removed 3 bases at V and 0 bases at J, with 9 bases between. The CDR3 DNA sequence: TGTGCCAGCTCACCCTTCCGGAGCTCTGGAAACACCATATATTTT. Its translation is CASSPFRSSGNTIYF.

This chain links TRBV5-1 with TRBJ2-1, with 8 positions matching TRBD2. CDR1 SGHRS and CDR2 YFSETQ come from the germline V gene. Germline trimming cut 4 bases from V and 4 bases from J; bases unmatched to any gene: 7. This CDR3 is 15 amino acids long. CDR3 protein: CASSQGSGGYNEQFF. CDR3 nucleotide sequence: TGCGCCAGCAGCCAAGGGAGCGGGGGTTACAATGAGCAGTTCTTC.

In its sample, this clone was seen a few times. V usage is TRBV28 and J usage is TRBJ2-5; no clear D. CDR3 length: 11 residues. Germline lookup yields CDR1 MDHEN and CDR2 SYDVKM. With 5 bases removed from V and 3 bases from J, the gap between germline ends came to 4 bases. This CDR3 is CASSQEETQYF. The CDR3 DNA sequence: TGTGCCAGCAGTCAGGAAGAGACCCAGTACTTC.

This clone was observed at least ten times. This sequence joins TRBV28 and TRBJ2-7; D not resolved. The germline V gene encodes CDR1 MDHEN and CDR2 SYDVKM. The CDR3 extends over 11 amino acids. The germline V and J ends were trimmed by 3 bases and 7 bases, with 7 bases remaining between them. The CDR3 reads CASSFALEQYF. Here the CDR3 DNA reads TGTGCCAGCAGTTTCGCCCTGGAGCAGTACTTC.

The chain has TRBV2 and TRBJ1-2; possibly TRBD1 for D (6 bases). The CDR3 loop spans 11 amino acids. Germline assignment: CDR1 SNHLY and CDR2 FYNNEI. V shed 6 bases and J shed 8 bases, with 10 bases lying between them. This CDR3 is CASSAGAGYTF. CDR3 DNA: TGTGCCAGCAGCGCAGGGGCGGGCTACACCTTC.

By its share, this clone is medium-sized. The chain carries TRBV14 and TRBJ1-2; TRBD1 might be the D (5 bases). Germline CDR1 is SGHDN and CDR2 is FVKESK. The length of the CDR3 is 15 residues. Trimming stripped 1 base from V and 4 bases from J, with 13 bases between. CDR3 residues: CASSQAAATVYGYTF. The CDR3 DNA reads TGTGCCAGCAGCCAAGCGGCGGCGACAGTCTATGGCTACACCTTC.

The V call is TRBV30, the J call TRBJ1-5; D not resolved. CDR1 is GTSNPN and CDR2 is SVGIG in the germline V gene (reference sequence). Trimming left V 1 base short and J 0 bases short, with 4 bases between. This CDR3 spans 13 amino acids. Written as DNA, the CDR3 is TGTGCCTGGAGTGACGTTAGCAATCAGCCCCAGCATTTT. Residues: CAWSDVSNQPQHF. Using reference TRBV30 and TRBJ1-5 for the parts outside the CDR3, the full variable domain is SQTIHQWPATLVQPVGSPLSLECTVEGTSNPNLYWYRQAAGRGLQLLFYSVGIGQISSEVPQNLSASRPQDRQFILSSKKLLLSDSGFYLCAWSDVSNQPQHFGDGTRLSIL.

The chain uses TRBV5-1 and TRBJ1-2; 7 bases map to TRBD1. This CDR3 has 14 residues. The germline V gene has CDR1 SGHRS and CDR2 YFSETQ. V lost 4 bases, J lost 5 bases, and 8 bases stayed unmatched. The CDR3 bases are TGCGCCAGCAGCCGCGGACAGGAACAATATGGCTACACCTTC. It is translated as CASSRGQEQYGYTF.

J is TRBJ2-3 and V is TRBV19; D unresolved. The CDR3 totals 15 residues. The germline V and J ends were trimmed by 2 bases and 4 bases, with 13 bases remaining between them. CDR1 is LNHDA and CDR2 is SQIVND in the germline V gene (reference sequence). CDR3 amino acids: CASSIMHSRPDTQYF. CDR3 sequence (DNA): TGTGCCAGTAGTATAATGCATTCGAGGCCAGATACGCAGTATTTT.

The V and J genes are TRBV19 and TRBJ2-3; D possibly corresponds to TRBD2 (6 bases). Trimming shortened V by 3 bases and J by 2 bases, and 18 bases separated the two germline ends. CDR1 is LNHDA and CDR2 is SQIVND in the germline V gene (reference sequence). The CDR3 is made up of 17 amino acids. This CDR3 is CASSIHPSDRVTDTQYF. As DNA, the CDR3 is TGTGCCAGTAGTATTCACCCTAGCGATCGGGTCACAGATACGCAGTATTTT.

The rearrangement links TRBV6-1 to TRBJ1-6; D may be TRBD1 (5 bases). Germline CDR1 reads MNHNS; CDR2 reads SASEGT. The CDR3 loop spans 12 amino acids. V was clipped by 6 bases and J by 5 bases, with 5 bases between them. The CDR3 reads CASRQDNSPLHF. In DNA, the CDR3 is TGTGCCAGCAGACAGGATAATTCACCCCTCCACTTT.

The CDR3 loop reads CASSPSWDTGELFF. The CDR3 DNA sequence: TGTGCCAGCAGCCCATCCTGGGACACCGGGGAGCTGTTTTTT. The V and J genes are TRBV11-3 and TRBJ2-2; the D is unclear. The CDR3 totals 14 residues. V dropped 5 bases and J dropped 3 bases, with 10 bases sitting between them. The V gene's germline CDR1 is SGHNT and CDR2 YENEEA.

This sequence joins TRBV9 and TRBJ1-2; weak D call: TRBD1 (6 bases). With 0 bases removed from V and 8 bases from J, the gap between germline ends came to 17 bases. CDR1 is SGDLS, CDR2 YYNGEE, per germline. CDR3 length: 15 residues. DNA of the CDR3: TGTGCCAGCAGCGTAGACCAGGGGCCACTCCTGGGCTACACCTTC. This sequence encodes CASSVDQGPLLGYTF.

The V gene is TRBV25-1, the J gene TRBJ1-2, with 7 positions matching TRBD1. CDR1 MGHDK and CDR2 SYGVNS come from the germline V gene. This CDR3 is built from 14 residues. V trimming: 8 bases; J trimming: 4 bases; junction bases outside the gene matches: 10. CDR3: CASYPPQGLYGYTF. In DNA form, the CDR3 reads TGTGCCAGCTACCCACCACAGGGGCTCTATGGCTACACCTTC.

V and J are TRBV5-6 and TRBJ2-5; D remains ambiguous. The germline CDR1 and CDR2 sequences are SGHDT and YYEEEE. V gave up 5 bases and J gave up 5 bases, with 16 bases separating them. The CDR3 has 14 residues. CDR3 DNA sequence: TGTGCCAGCAGTTATTTACAGTTACAGGAGACCCAGTACTTC. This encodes CASSYLQLQETQYF.

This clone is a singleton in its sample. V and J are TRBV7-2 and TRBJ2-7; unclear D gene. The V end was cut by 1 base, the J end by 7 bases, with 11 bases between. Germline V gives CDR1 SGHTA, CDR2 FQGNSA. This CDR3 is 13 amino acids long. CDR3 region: CASSLGPSSEQYF. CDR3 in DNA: TGTGCCAGCAGCTTAGGACCCTCGTCTGAGCAGTACTTC.

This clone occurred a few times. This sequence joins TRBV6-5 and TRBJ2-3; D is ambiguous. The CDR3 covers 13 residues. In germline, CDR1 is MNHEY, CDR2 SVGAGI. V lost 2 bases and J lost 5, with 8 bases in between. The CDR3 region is CASSYISQDTQYF. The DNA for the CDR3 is TGTGCCAGCAGTTACATTTCGCAAGATACGCAGTATTTT.

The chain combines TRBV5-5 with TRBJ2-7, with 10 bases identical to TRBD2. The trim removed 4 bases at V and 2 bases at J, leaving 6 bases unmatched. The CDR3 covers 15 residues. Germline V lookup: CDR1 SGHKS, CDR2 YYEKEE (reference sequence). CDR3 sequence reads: CASSRGLAATYEQYF. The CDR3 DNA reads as TGTGCCAGCAGCCGCGGACTAGCGGCCACCTACGAGCAGTACTTC.

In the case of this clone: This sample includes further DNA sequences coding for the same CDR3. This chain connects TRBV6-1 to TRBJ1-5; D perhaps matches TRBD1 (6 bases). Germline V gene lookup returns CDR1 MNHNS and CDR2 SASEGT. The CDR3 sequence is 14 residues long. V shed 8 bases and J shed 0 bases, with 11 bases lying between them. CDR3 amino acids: CASGGGGSNQPQHF. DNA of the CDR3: TGTGCCAGCGGAGGGGGGGGTAGCAATCAGCCCCAGCATTTT.